This T cell receptor beta chain was sequenced in a study of blood T cell repertoires in COVID-19. Study-level background: PBMCs, B-cell-depleted T cells, or T cells provided the cDNA or gDNA that made up the material.

Residents of approximately 25 US areas, aged about 18 to 89 years, made up the participants. In assigning cohorts, the study relied on participant-reported clinical history. TCRdb's table, derived via immunoSEQ multiplex PCR, lists solely in-frame clones and lacks some. The sample includes around 250,000 clones, 90% to 95% of them seen just once. The sequence was collected from a human donor in a cohort exposed to, infected with or recovered from COVID-19 (not recorded which). The donor label of this sample is uncertain. Sequenced material: PBMCs or T cells enriched from blood (not recorded which).

In DNA form, the CDR3 reads TGTGCCAGCAGTCACCGGGACACCTCCAACTATGGCTACACCTTC. It encodes CASSHRDTSNYGYTF. The chain has TRBV28 and TRBJ1-2, with a tentative D call TRBD1 (6 bases). Germline CDR1 reads MDHEN; CDR2 reads SYDVKM. Deletions cut 5 bases from V and 2 bases from J, with 15 bases between. This CDR3 has 15 amino acids.